These 32 T cell receptor beta chains were sequenced from one sample in a study of blood T cell repertoires in COVID-19. Produced via immunoSEQ multiplex PCR; TCRdb's table is partial and in-frame only. The sample has 90,000 to 140,000 clones; 80% to 85% are singletons. Material for sequencing was peripheral blood. The source is a woman of 80 years or more with acute or convalescent COVID-19.

This CDR3 reads CATSRELGGSLFNEQFF. The CDR3 coding sequence is TGTGCCACCAGCAGAGAATTAGGCGGGAGTCTATTCAATGAGCAGTTCTTC. The chain uses TRBV15 and TRBJ2-1; 7 nucleotides line up with TRBD2. Germline V lookup: CDR1 LNHNV, CDR2 YYDKDF (reference sequence). With V trimmed by 0 bases and J by 6 bases, 11 bases remained unmatched. The CDR3 consists of 17 residues.

V usage is TRBV13 and J usage is TRBJ1-5; 8 positions match TRBD1. V dropped 5 bases and J dropped 7; count of bases not matched to a gene: 16. Germline-derived CDR1 and CDR2 are PRHDT and FYEKMQ (reference sequence). This CDR3 contains 17 residues. The CDR3 DNA reads TGTGCCAGCAGCCGAGCGGGGCGGCAGGGGGCTAGGCAGCCCCAGCATTTT. It yields the protein CASSRAGRQGARQPQHF.

This clone was seen just once. The chain carries TRBV7-9 and TRBJ2-3; 7 bases are a match to TRBD1. Germline trimming cut 5 bases from V and 0 bases from J; bases unmatched to any gene: 5. The CDR3 sequence is 15 residues long. The germline gives CDR1 SEHNR, CDR2 FQNEAQ (reference sequence). The CDR3 sequence is CASSKDRSSTDTQYF. CDR3 bases: TGTGCCAGCAGCAAGGACAGGAGTAGCACAGATACGCAGTATTTT.

The chain's CDR3 is CASSEARGAVNTQYF. The CDR3 DNA sequence: TGTGCCAGCAGTGAAGCGCGGGGGGCGGTTAATACGCAGTATTTT. The chain has TRBV2 and TRBJ2-3; 8 bases agree with TRBD2. V gave up 0 bases and J gave up 7 bases; unmatched junction bases: 6. The CDR3 contains 15 residues. Per the germline V gene, CDR1 is SNHLY and CDR2 is FYNNEI. The full variable domain, its missing parts supplied by reference TRBV2 and TRBJ2-3, is EPEVTQTPSHQVTQMGQEVILRCVPISNHLYFYWYRQILGQKVEFLVSFYNNEISEKSEIFDDQFSVERPDGSNFTLKIRSTKLEDSAMYFCASSEARGAVNTQYFGPGTRLTVL.

This sequence joins TRBV4-3 and TRBJ2-7; a weak D match, TRBD1 (5 bases). Between the trimmed V and J ends, which lost 8 bases and 3 bases, there was a span of 14 bases. The CDR3 totals 13 residues. The germline V gene encodes CDR1 LGHNA and CDR2 YSLEER. In DNA form, the CDR3 reads TGCGCCAGCGGACACCTTTGGGACTACGAGCAGTACGTC. Translation: CASGHLWDYEQYV.

The V gene is TRBV15, the J gene TRBJ1-2; 8 bases are a match to TRBD1. Germline lookup yields CDR1 LNHNV and CDR2 YYDKDF (reference sequence). The CDR3 contains 16 residues. After removal of 2 bases from V and 2 bases from J, the junction contained 7 bases not matched to a gene. CDR3 loop: CATSRLGQGANYGYTF. The CDR3 DNA is TGTGCCACCAGCAGACTAGGACAGGGTGCAAACTATGGCTACACCTTC.

The chain combines TRBV7-2 with TRBJ2-1; TRBD1 is a possible D gene (5 bases). CDR3 size: 16 residues. Germline assignment: CDR1 SGHTA and CDR2 FQGNSA. Trimming removed 7 bases from V and 0 bases from J, with 16 bases in between. In DNA, the CDR3 is TGTGCCAGCAAGGGGCAGACGGGTCTCTCCTACAATGAGCAGTTCTTC. Protein sequence: CASKGQTGLSYNEQFF.

The chain uses TRBV24-1 and TRBJ2-1; 7 nucleotides align to TRBD1. V dropped 5 bases and J dropped 6; count of bases not matched to a gene: 12. CDR3 length equals 16 residues. Germline V gene sequence: CDR1 KGHDR, CDR2 SFDVKD. The CDR3 DNA reads TGTGCCACCAGTGGAAATCACAGGGGACCGTCCAATGAGCAGTTCTTC. Protein sequence: CATSGNHRGPSNEQFF.

This clone occurred a few times. The rearrangement joins TRBV5-6 to TRBJ2-1; TRBD2 matches at 8 bases. The germline V gene encodes CDR1 SGHDT and CDR2 YYEEEE. V shed 2 bases and J 0 bases; nucleotides not matched to a gene: 10. CDR3 length: 18 residues. The CDR3 DNA reads TGTGCCAGCAGCTTACGGGGCGCGGGAGGTCTCTCCTACAATGAGCAGTTCTTC. Translated, it gives CASSLRGAGGLSYNEQFF. Full variable domain (outside the CDR3, taken from reference TRBV5-6 and TRBJ2-1): DAGVTQSPTHLIKTRGQQVTLRCSPKSGHDTVSWYQQALGQGPQFIFQYYEEEERQRGNFPDRFSGHQFPNYSSELNVNALLLGDSALYLCASSLRGAGGLSYNEQFFGPGTRLTVL.

The chain has TRBV3-1 (or the pseudogene TRBV3-2) and TRBJ2-7; the match to TRBD1 covers 9 bases. The germline gives CDR1 LGHDT, CDR2 YNNKEL (reference sequence). The V gene end was trimmed by 1 base and the J gene end by 6 bases; junction bases not matched to a gene: 7. The CDR3 is made up of 15 amino acids. The CDR3 nucleotides read TGTGCCAGCAGCCAAGTAGTTAGGACAGGGGTCGAGCAGTACTTC. Protein sequence: CASSQVVRTGVEQYF.

The sample holds one count of this clone. The V gene is TRBV4-3, the J gene TRBJ1-5; no firm D call. The germline V and J ends were trimmed by 3 bases and 8 bases, with 11 bases remaining between them. Germline V lookup: CDR1 LGHNA, CDR2 YSLEER. The CDR3 extends over 13 amino acids. CDR3 residues: CASSHLPSEPQHF. The CDR3 nucleotides are TGCGCCAGCAGCCACCTTCCCTCGGAGCCCCAGCATTTT.

This chain uses TRBV5-1 with TRBJ1-1; D is unresolved. Per the germline V gene, CDR1 is SGHRS and CDR2 is YFSETQ. The CDR3 runs 13 residues. V was shortened by 4 bases and J by 11 bases, with 18 bases between the two germline ends. The CDR3 loop reads CASSPGSISWAFF. CDR3 DNA sequence: TGCGCCAGCAGCCCCGGGTCCATTTCTTGGGCTTTCTTT.

The V call is TRBV28, the J call TRBJ2-1; D perhaps matches TRBD1 (6 bases). This CDR3 region has 12 residues. Germline V lookup: CDR1 MDHEN, CDR2 SYDVKM. With 6 bases removed from V and 7 bases from J, the gap between germline ends came to 10 bases. Here the CDR3 reads CASRLGQNEQFF. The CDR3 DNA reads TGTGCCAGCAGACTCGGACAGAATGAGCAGTTCTTC.

The chain carries TRBV5-1 and TRBJ2-5; 8 bases fit TRBD2. The J segment lost 4 bases and the V segment lost 0 bases, leaving 8 bases of the junction unmatched. The CDR3 runs 16 residues. Germline-derived CDR1 and CDR2 are SGHRS and YFSETQ. CDR3 in DNA: TGCGCCAGCAGCTTGGTTGACGGGAGGGCCGGAGAGACCCAGTACTTC. Protein: CASSLVDGRAGETQYF.

The chain joins TRBV15 to TRBJ2-1, with D unclear. Germline V gives CDR1 LNHNV, CDR2 YYDKDF (reference sequence). Trimming took 6 bases from V and 5 from J, leaving 8 bases between them. The CDR3 runs to 12 residues. CDR3 DNA: TGTGCCACCAGATATGGCAACAATGAGCAGTTCTTC. This translates into CATRYGNNEQFF.

V usage is TRBV5-1 and J usage is TRBJ2-5, with 10 nucleotides matching TRBD2. This CDR3 has 15 amino acids. Germline V gene lookup returns CDR1 SGHRS and CDR2 YFSETQ. V was clipped by 2 bases and J by 1 base; unmatched bases: 2. The CDR3 spells CASSLLAGSQETQYF. The CDR3 DNA sequence: TGCGCCAGCAGCTTACTAGCGGGGAGCCAAGAGACCCAGTACTTC.

The chain combines TRBV6-5 with TRBJ1-2, with D perhaps TRBD1 (5 bases). Germline CDR1 reads MNHEY; CDR2 reads SVGAGI. Trimming cost V 2 bases and J 8 bases, with 15 bases left between them. The CDR3 is 14 amino acids. In DNA form, the CDR3 reads TGTGCCAGCAGTTACGTCAGGAAGGGGAAAGGCTACACCTTC. Protein product: CASSYVRKGKGYTF.

The V gene is TRBV13, the J gene TRBJ2-3; tentative D call: TRBD1 (5 bases). Germline CDR1 reads PRHDT; CDR2 reads FYEKMQ (reference sequence). This CDR3 is 15 amino acids long. The germline V and J ends were trimmed by 1 base and 2 bases, with 10 bases remaining between them. The chain's CDR3 is CASSLVGAPTDTQYF. CDR3 DNA: TGTGCCAGCAGCTTAGTTGGGGCCCCCACAGATACGCAGTATTTT. Full variable domain (outside the CDR3, taken from reference TRBV13 and TRBJ2-3): AAGVIQSPRHLIKEKRETATLKCYPIPRHDTVYWYQQGPGQDPQFLISFYEKMQSDKGSIPDRFSAQQFSDYHSELNMSSLELGDSALYFCASSLVGAPTDTQYFGPGTRLTVL.

V and J are TRBV18 and TRBJ1-3; D possibly corresponds to TRBD1 (6 bases). CDR1 and CDR2 (germline): KGHSH, LQKENI. Between the trimmed V and J ends, which lost 2 bases and 0 bases, there was a span of 11 bases. There are 16 residues in the CDR3. CDR3: CASSPGVGASGNTIYF. The CDR3 coding sequence is TGTGCCAGCTCACCAGGGGTGGGGGCCTCTGGAAACACCATATATTTT.

This chain uses TRBV6-6 with TRBJ1-1; TRBD1 agrees at 7 bases. V shed 2 bases, J shed 1 base, and the junction held 4 bases outside the gene matches. The length of the CDR3 is 15 residues. The germline CDR1 and CDR2 sequences are MNHNY and SVGAGI (reference sequence). CDR3 amino acids: CASSYPRGENTEAFF. The DNA of the CDR3 is TGTGCCAGCAGTTACCCCAGGGGGGAGAACACTGAAGCTTTCTTT.

This chain connects TRBV29-1 to TRBJ2-1, with 9 nucleotides matching TRBD2. With 0 bases clipped from V and 4 bases from J, the junction kept 10 bases outside the gene matches. In germline, CDR1 is SQVTM, CDR2 ANQGSEA. The CDR3 is 17 amino acids. The CDR3 nucleotides are TGCAGCGTTGAAGATCTGGGAGTAGCGGGAGTTTACAATGAGCAGTTCTTC. Amino acids: CSVEDLGVAGVYNEQFF.

The V gene is TRBV11-2, the J gene TRBJ2-1; D perhaps matches TRBD1 (6 bases). This CDR3 contains 13 residues. Trimming removed 3 bases from V and 15 bases from J, with 18 bases in between. The germline CDR1 and CDR2 sequences are SGHAT and FQNNGV. The CDR3 sequence is CASSFARGQTAFF. The CDR3 DNA follows: TGTGCCAGCAGCTTTGCCAGGGGACAAACCGCGTTCTTC.

The chain carries TRBV5-1 and TRBJ1-5; D uncertain. Germline V gives CDR1 SGHRS, CDR2 YFSETQ. V lost 4 bases to trimming and J lost 4 bases, with 15 bases between them. The length of the CDR3 is 15 residues. CDR3 DNA sequence: TGCGCCAGCAGCCCGGACGGCGGGTCAAATCAGCCCCAGCATTTT. Protein product: CASSPDGGSNQPQHF. Variable domain in full (rest from reference TRBV5-1 and TRBJ1-5): KAGVTQTPRYLIKTRGQQVTLSCSPISGHRSVSWYQQTPGQGLQFLFEYFSETQRNKGNFPGRFSGRQFSNSRSEMNVSTLELGDSALYLCASSPDGGSNQPQHFGDGTRLSIL.

This chain uses TRBV28 with TRBJ1-2, with 10 bases lining up with TRBD1. Germline CDR1 reads MDHEN; CDR2 reads SYDVKM. This CDR3 has 14 amino acids. After removal of 6 bases from V and 7 bases from J, the junction contained 8 bases not matched to a gene. The CDR3 sequence: CASSPPTGGGGYTF. In DNA form, the CDR3 reads TGTGCCAGCAGCCCTCCGACAGGGGGCGGTGGCTACACCTTC.

The rearrangement uses TRBV11-2 and TRBJ2-5, with D perhaps TRBD1 (6 bases). The V end was cut by 1 base, the J end by 7 bases, with 13 bases between. The CDR3 has 14 residues. The germline V gene encodes CDR1 SGHAT and CDR2 FQNNGV. The CDR3 nucleotides read TGTGCCAGCAGCTTAGTAGGGGACAAAGGGACCCAGTACTTC. Translating it yields CASSLVGDKGTQYF.

This clone was seen a few times. V usage is TRBV7-6 and J usage is TRBJ2-2; the match to TRBD2 covers 9 bases. The CDR3 is 18 residues long. Germline loops: CDR1 SGHVS, CDR2 FNYEAQ. With V trimmed by 0 bases and J by 3 bases, 8 bases remained unmatched. The CDR3 region has the DNA TGTGCCAGCAGCTTAGCGCGGGTAGCGGGAGAGGACACCGGGGAGCTGTTTTTT. The encoded protein is CASSLARVAGEDTGELFF.

The chain uses TRBV23-1 and TRBJ2-7, with 7 bases fitting TRBD1. TRBV23-1 is an ORF, and what it does is uncertain. V lost 6 bases, J lost 5 bases, and 13 bases stayed unmatched. The CDR3 covers 15 residues. In DNA, the CDR3 is TGCGCCAGCAGGAAAGAGGGAGACAGGGCCGACGAGCAGTACGTC. Amino acid sequence: CASRKEGDRADEQYV.

The DNA for the CDR3 is TGCGCCAGCAGTCGGACAGGGGGCAGGAATGAGCAGTTCTTC. It specifies CASSRTGGRNEQFF. The rearrangement uses TRBV10-1 and TRBJ2-1; 11 positions agree with TRBD1. Germline CDR1 and CDR2: WNHNN and SYGVQD (reference sequence). V dropped 5 bases and J dropped 7; count of bases not matched to a gene: 4. The CDR3 is 14 amino acids.

The chain joins TRBV5-1 to TRBJ2-7; a weak D match, TRBD1 (6 bases). The CDR3 loop spans 13 amino acids. V dropped 3 bases and J dropped 6 bases, with 13 bases sitting between them. Germline V gene data show CDR1 as SGHRS and CDR2 as YFSETQ. The CDR3: CASSWGRAGEQYF. As DNA, the CDR3 is TGCGCCAGCAGCTGGGGGCGGGCGGGCGAGCAGTACTTC.

The chain is built from TRBV6-4 and TRBJ1-6; possibly TRBD1 for D (6 bases). There are 11 residues in the CDR3. Per the germline V gene, CDR1 is MRHNA and CDR2 is SNTAGT. Trimming removed 6 bases from V and 17 bases from J, with 14 bases in between. CDR3 DNA sequence: TGTGCCAGCAGCGAGGGACACTTTTTCCACTTT. This encodes CASSEGHFFHF.

The V gene is TRBV28, the J gene TRBJ1-5; possibly TRBD1 for D (6 bases). V lost 8 bases and J lost 0, with 17 bases in between. This CDR3 is 16 amino acids long. CDR1 is MDHEN and CDR2 is SYDVKM in the germline V gene. The chain's CDR3 is CASYKRGGHSNQPQHF. CDR3 sequence (DNA): TGTGCCAGCTACAAAAGGGGGGGACATAGCAATCAGCCCCAGCATTTT.

This chain links TRBV28 with TRBJ1-2, with 7 bases that match TRBD1. The length of the CDR3 is 12 residues. J lost 2 bases, V lost 7 bases, and 1 base had no gene match. Germline V CDR1 and CDR2: MDHEN, SYDVKM. CDR3 nucleotides: TGTGCCAGCAAACAGGGGAACTATGGCTACACCTTC. Translation: CASKQGNYGYTF.